The 13 T cell receptor beta chains presented below share a single source sample, sequenced in a study of human T cells and chemical hapten exposure. Indicated time point: pre-sensitization, week 0. Stated treatment: therapeutic diphenylcyclopropenone sensitization with weekly scalp DPC. MiXCR was run by TCRdb on the RACE reads, yielding one entry per CDR3 protein. The table records approximately 370,000 distinct CDR3 sequences, around 5.5% of them present only once. Sequenced material: whole blood, taken in connection with sensitization to the hapten diphenylcyclopropenone (DPC). Source of these receptors: a woman aged 18-35 years with alopecia areata. Some clones in this sample may be carry-over from other donors' samples.

This clonotype was counted at least ten times. The chain joins TRBV6-5 to TRBJ1-1; D is ambiguous. V shed 6 bases and J shed 0 bases, with 8 bases lying between them. CDR1 MNHEY and CDR2 SVGAGI come from the germline V gene. There are 13 residues in the CDR3. For the CDR3, the DNA is TGTGCCAGCAGCCGGGCCCTGAACACTGAAGCTTTCTTT. It translates to CASSRALNTEAFF.

This clonotype has only a few counts. This sequence joins TRBV27 and TRBJ2-3; D is unresolved. V shed 4 bases and J shed 2 bases, with 7 bases lying between them. The CDR3 loop spans 13 amino acids. Germline CDR1 is MNHEY and CDR2 is SMNVEV (reference sequence). The CDR3 nucleotides read TGTGCCAGCAGTTCGCCCTACACAGATACGCAGTATTTT. Protein sequence: CASSSPYTDTQYF.

Ten or more counts support this clonotype. V is TRBV7-2 and J is TRBJ2-3; the match to TRBD2 covers 13 bases. Per germline, CDR1 SGHTA and CDR2 FQGNSA. After removal of 3 bases from V and 5 bases from J, the junction contained 5 bases not matched to a gene. This CDR3 has 16 amino acids. The CDR3 region is CASSFTSGGAQDTQYF. In DNA form, the CDR3 reads TGTGCCAGCAGCTTCACTAGCGGGGGGGCCCAAGATACGCAGTATTTT.

This clonotype has a handful of counts. The V call is TRBV6-2 or TRBV6-3, the J call TRBJ2-7; no clear D gene. The germline gives CDR1 MNHEY, CDR2 SVGEGT. The CDR3 is 11 amino acids. CDR3 sequence: CATGKTYEQYF. The CDR3 DNA sequence: TGTGCGACGGGCAAGACCTACGAGCAGTACTTC.

This clonotype has just a few counts. The chain is built from TRBV7-3 and TRBJ1-4; TRBD1 matches 10 bases. The CDR3 runs to 15 residues. With 3 bases clipped from V and 8 bases from J, the junction kept 6 bases outside the gene matches. Germline V lookup: CDR1 SGHTA, CDR2 FQGTGA. CDR3 protein: CASSLTGGAGEKLFF. The CDR3 DNA is TGTGCCAGCAGCTTGACAGGGGGCGCGGGAGAAAAACTGTTTTTT.

CDR3 sequence: CASSQGARGVDQETQYF. In DNA form, the CDR3 reads TGTGCCAGCAGCCAAGGGGCCAGGGGGGTGGACCAAGAGACCCAGTACTTC. V usage is TRBV4-2 and J usage is TRBJ2-5, with D possibly matching TRBD1 (7 bases). CDR1 is LGHNA, CDR2 YNFKEQ, per germline. The CDR3 length is 17 residues. V lost 1 base, J lost 0 bases, and 15 bases lay in between.

There are a few counts of this clonotype. This rearrangement joins TRBV27 to TRBJ1-5, with 8 bases aligning to TRBD1. There are 15 residues in the CDR3. The V segment lost 6 bases and the J segment 6 bases; nucleotides outside the gene matches: 10. CDR1 is MNHEY, CDR2 SMNVEV, per germline (reference sequence). DNA for the CDR3: TGTGCCAGCAGAGCTACGACAGGGGCGAGTCAGCCCCAGCATTTT. Translating it yields CASRATTGASQPQHF.

This clonotype was seen repeatedly, ten times or more. The rearrangement joins TRBV7-9 to TRBJ1-1; no clear D. The germline V gene has CDR1 SEHNR and CDR2 FQNEAQ (reference sequence). This CDR3 is 13 amino acids long. Trimming pared 4 bases from V and 8 bases from J, leaving 14 bases between. The CDR3 coding sequence is TGTGCCAGCAGCTCGCTAGACTGGACCGAAGCTTTCTTT. Encoded protein: CASSSLDWTEAFF.

J is TRBJ2-1 and V is TRBV4-1, with 8 bases lining up with TRBD1. Losses at the gene ends were 6 bases for V and 9 bases for J; bases not matched to a gene: 10. The CDR3 contains 14 residues. The germline CDR1 and CDR2 sequences are MGHRA and YSYEKL. The CDR3 DNA follows: TGCGCCAGCAGAAGGGCAGGGGGCTCTCCTGAGCAGTTCTTC. This encodes CASRRAGGSPEQFF.

This clonotype was seen only a few times. The chain employs TRBV20-1 and TRBJ2-7; 11 nucleotides agree with TRBD2. From germline, CDR1 is DFQATT and CDR2 SNEGSKA (reference sequence). Trimming cost V 3 bases and J 4 bases; bases outside gene matches: 2. This CDR3 spans 13 amino acids. The CDR3 loop reads CSASRLAGYEQYF. The CDR3 DNA reads as TGCAGTGCTAGCCGACTAGCGGGGTACGAGCAGTACTTC.

With regard to this clonotype: A far larger clone is just one base off, so this is likely a read error. This chain connects TRBV6-6 to TRBJ2-3; no clear D. This CDR3 has 11 amino acids. CDR1 MNHNY and CDR2 SVGAGI come from the germline V gene (reference sequence). The CDR3: CASSNTDMQYF. As DNA, the CDR3 is TGTGCCAGCAGCAACACAGATATGCAGTATTTT.

The sample holds many counts of this clonotype. The gene calls are TRBV6-1 and TRBJ1-4; D call uncertain. Trimming pared 8 bases from V and 11 bases from J, leaving 18 bases between. The CDR3 contains 13 residues. Germline V gene data show CDR1 as MNHNS and CDR2 as SASEGT. The CDR3 DNA is TGTGCCAGCTTGAATGTAGGGCGCATTAAACTGTTTTTT. It yields the protein CASLNVGRIKLFF.

This clonotype appeared a few times. The gene calls are TRBV3-1 and TRBJ2-3; 7 nucleotides match TRBD1. CDR1 is LGHDT, CDR2 YNNKEL, per germline (reference sequence). With V trimmed by 3 bases and J by 1 base, 4 bases remained unmatched. The CDR3 spans 15 residues. DNA of the CDR3: TGTGCCAGCAGCCAGAGGACAGGAGGCACAGATACGCAGTATTTT. It specifies CASSQRTGGTDTQYF.